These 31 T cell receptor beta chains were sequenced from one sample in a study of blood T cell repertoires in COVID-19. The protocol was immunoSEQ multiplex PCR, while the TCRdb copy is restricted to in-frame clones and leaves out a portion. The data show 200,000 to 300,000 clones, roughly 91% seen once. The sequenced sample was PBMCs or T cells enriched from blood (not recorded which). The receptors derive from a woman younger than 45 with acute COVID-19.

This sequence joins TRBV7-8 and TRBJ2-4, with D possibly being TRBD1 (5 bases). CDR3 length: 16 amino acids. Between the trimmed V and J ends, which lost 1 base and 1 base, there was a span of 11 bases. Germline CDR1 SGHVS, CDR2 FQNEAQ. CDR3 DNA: TGTGCCAGCAGCTTAGTTTCAGGGTATGCCAAAAACATTCAGTACTTC. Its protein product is CASSLVSGYAKNIQYF.

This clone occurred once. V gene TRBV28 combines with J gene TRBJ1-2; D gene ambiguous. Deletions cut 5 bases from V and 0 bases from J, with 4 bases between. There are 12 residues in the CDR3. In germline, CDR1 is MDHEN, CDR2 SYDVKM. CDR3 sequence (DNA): TGTGCCAGCAGTCCCGCTAACTATGGCTACACCTTC. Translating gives CASSPANYGYTF.

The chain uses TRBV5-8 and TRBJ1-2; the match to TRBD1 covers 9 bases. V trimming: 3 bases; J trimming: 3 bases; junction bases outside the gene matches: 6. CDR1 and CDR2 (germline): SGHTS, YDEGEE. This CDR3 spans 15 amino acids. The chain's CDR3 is CASSSRDRVDYGYTF. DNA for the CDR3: TGTGCCAGCAGCTCTCGGGACAGGGTCGACTATGGCTACACCTTC.

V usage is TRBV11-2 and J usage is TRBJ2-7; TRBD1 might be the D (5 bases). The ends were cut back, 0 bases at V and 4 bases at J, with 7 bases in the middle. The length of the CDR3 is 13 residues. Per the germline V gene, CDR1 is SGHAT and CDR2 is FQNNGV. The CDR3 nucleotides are TGTGCCAGCAGCTTAGATCAGGGTTACGAGCAGTACTTC. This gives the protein CASSLDQGYEQYF.

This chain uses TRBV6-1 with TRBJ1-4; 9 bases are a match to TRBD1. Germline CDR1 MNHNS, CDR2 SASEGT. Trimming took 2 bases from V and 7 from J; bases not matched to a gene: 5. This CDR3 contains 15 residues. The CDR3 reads CASSETGGLREKLFF. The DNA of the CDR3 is TGTGCCAGCAGTGAAACAGGGGGCCTTCGTGAAAAACTGTTTTTT.

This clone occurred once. CDR3 sequence reads: CASSWGQRSYNEQFF. In DNA, the CDR3 is TGTGCCAGCAGCTGGGGACAGCGATCCTACAATGAGCAGTTCTTC. This chain links TRBV11-3 with TRBJ2-1; 7 bases are a match to TRBD1. Germline lookup yields CDR1 SGHNT and CDR2 YENEEA. The trim removed 4 bases at V and 1 base at J, leaving 4 bases unmatched. The CDR3 spans 15 residues.

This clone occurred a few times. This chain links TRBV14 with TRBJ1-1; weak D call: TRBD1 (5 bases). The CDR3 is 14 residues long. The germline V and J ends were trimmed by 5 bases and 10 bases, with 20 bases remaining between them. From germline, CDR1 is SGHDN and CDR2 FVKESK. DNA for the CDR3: TGTGCCAGCAGCGCTACAAACAGGCCCCCTGGAGCTTTCTTT. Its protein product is CASSATNRPPGAFF. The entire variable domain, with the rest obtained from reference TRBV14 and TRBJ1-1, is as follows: EAGVTQFPSHSVIEKGQTVTLRCDPISGHDNLYWYRRVMGKEIKFLLHFVKESKQDESGMPNNRFLAERTGGTYSTLKVQPAELEDSGVYFCASSATNRPPGAFFGQGTRLTVV.

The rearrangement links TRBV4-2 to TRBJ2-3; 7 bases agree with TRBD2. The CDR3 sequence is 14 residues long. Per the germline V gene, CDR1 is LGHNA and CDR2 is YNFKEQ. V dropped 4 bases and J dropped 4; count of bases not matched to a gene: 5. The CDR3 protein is CASSRGTTPDTQYF. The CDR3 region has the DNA TGTGCCAGCAGCCGCGGGACTACCCCAGATACGCAGTATTTT.

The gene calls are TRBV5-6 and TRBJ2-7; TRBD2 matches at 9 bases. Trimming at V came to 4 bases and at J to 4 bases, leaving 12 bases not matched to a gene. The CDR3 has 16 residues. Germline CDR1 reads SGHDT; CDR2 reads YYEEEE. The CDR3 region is CASSEGIAGEAYEQYF. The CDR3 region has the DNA TGTGCCAGCAGCGAGGGGATAGCGGGGGAGGCGTACGAGCAGTACTTC.

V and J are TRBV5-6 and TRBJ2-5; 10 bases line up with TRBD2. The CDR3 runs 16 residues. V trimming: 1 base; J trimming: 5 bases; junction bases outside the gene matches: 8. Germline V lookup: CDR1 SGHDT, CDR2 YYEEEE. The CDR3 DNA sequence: TGTGCCAGCAGCTTGAGCTCTAGCGGGGGACGGGAGACCCAGTACTTC. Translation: CASSLSSSGGRETQYF.

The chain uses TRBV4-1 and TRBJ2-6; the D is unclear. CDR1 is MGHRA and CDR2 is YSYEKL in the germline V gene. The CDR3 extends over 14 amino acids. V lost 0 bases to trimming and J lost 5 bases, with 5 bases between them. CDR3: CASSQDLWANVLTF. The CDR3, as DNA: TGCGCCAGCAGCCAAGATCTCTGGGCCAACGTCCTGACTTTC.

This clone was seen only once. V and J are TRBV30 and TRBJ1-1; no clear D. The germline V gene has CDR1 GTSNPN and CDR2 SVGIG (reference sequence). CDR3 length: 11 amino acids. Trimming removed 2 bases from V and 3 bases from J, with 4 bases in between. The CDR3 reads CAWSSDTEAFF. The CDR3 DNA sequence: TGTGCCTGGAGTTCGGACACTGAAGCTTTCTTT.

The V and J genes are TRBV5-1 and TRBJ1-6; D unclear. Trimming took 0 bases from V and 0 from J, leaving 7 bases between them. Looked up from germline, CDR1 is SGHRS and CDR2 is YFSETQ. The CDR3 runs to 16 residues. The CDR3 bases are TGCGCCAGCAGCTTGGTAGGGAGCTCCTATAATTCACCCCTCCACTTT. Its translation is CASSLVGSSYNSPLHF.

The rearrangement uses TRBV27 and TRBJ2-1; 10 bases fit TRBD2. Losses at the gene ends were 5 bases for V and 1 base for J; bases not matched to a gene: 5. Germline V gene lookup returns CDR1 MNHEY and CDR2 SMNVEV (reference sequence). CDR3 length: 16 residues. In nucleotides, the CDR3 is TGTGCCAGCAGTCCACTAGCGGGGAGTTCCTACAATGAGCAGTTCTTC. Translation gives CASSPLAGSSYNEQFF.

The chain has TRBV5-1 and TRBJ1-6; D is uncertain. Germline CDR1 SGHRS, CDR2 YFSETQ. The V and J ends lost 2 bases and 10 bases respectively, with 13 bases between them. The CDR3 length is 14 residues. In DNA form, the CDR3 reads TGCGCCAGCAGCTTCGCAGGCTCGCAATCACCCCTCCACTTT. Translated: CASSFAGSQSPLHF. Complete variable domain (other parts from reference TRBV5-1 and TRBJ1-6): KAGVTQTPRYLIKTRGQQVTLSCSPISGHRSVSWYQQTPGQGLQFLFEYFSETQRNKGNFPGRFSGRQFSNSRSEMNVSTLELGDSALYLCASSFAGSQSPLHFGNGTRLTVT.

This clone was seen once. For the CDR3, the DNA is TGTGCCAGCAGCTTACAGGGGTACACCGGGGAGCTGTTTTTT. It translates to CASSLQGYTGELFF. The chain employs TRBV7-3 and TRBJ2-2, with D perhaps TRBD1 (6 bases). The length of the CDR3 is 14 residues. The germline V gene encodes CDR1 SGHTA and CDR2 FQGTGA. V lost 2 bases to trimming and J lost 3 bases, with 7 bases between them.

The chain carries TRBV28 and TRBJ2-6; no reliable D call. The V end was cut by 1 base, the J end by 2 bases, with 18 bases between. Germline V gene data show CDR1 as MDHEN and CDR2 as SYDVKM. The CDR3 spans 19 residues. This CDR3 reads CASSLFSRVISAGANVLTF. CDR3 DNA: TGTGCCAGCAGTTTATTTAGCCGGGTTATTTCGGCTGGGGCCAACGTCCTGACTTTC.

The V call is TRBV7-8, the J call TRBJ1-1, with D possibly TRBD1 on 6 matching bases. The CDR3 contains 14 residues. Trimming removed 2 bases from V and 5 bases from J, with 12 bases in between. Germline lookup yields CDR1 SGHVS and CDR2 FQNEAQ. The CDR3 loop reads CASSLRQEGTEAFF. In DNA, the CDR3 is TGTGCCAGCAGCTTAAGACAGGAAGGAACTGAAGCTTTCTTT.

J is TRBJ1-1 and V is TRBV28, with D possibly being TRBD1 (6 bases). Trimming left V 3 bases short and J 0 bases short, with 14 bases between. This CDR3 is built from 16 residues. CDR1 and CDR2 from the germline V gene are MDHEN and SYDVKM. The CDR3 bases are TGTGCCAGCAGTTTTTCGACAGGCTTTTTGAACACTGAAGCTTTCTTT. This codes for CASSFSTGFLNTEAFF. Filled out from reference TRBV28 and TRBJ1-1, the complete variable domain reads DVKVTQSSRYLVKRTGEKVFLECVQDMDHENMFWYRQDPGLGLRLIYFSYDVKMKEKGDIPEGYSVSREKKERFSLILESASTNQTSMYLCASSFSTGFLNTEAFFGQGTRLTVV.

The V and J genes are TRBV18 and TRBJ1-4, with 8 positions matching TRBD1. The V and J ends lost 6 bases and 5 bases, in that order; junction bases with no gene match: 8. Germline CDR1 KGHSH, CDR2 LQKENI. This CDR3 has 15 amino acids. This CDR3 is CASSPGTGSNEKLFF. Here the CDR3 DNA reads TGTGCCAGCTCCCCCGGGACAGGTTCGAATGAAAAACTGTTTTTT. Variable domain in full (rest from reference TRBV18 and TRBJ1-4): NAGVMQNPRHLVRRRGQEARLRCSPMKGHSHVYWYRQLPEEGLKFMVYLQKENIIDESGMPKERFSAEFPKEGPSILRIQQVVRGDSAAYFCASSPGTGSNEKLFFGSGTQLSVL.

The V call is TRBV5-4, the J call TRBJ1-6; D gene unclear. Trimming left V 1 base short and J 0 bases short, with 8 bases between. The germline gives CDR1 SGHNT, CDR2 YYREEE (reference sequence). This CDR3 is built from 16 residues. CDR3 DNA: TGTGCCAGCAGCTTGCGCGGAAACTCCTATAATTCACCCCTCCACTTT. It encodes CASSLRGNSYNSPLHF.

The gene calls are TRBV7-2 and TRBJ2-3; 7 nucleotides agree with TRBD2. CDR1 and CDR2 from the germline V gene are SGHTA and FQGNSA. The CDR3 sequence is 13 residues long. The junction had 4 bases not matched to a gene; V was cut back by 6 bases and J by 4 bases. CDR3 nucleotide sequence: TGTGCCAGCAGGACCACTAGCGCAGATACGCAGTATTTT. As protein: CASRTTSADTQYF.

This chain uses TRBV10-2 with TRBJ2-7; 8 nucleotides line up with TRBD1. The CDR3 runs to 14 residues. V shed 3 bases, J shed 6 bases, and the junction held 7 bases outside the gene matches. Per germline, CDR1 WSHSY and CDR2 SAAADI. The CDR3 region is CASSEDRGFFEQYF. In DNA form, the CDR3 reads TGCGCCAGCAGTGAAGACAGGGGTTTTTTCGAGCAGTACTTC.

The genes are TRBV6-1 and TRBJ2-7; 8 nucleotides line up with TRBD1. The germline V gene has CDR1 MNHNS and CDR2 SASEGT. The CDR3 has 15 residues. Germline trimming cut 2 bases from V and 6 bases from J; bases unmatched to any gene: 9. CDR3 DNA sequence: TGTGCCAGCAGTGAAATGACAGGGGCCTTTACCGAGCAGTACTTC. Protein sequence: CASSEMTGAFTEQYF.

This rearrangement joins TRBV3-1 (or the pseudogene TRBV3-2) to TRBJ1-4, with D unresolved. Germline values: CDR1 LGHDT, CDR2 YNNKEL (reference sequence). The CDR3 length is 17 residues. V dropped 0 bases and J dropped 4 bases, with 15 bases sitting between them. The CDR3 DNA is TGTGCCAGCAGCCAAGAATTCTTACGTACGGGTAATGAAAAACTGTTTTTT. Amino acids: CASSQEFLRTGNEKLFF.

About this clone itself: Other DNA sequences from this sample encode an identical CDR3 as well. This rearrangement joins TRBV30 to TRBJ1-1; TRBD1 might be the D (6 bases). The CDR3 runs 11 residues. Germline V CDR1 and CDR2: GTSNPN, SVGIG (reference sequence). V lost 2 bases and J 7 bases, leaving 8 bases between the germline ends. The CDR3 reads CAWSRGGEAFF. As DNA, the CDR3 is TGTGCCTGGAGTAGGGGGGGTGAAGCTTTCTTT. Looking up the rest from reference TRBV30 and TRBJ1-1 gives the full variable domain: SQTIHQWPATLVQPVGSPLSLECTVEGTSNPNLYWYRQAAGRGLQLLFYSVGIGQISSEVPQNLSASRPQDRQFILSSKKLLLSDSGFYLCAWSRGGEAFFGQGTRLTVV.

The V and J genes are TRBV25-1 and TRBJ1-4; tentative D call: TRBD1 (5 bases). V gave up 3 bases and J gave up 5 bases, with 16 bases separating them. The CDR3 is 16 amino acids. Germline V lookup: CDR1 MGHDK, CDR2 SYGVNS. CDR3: CASSDQLTARNEKLFF. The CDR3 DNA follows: TGTGCCAGCAGTGACCAATTGACAGCCCGGAATGAAAAACTGTTTTTT. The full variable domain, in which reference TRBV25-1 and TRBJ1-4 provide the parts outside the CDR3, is EADIYQTPRYLVIGTGKKITLECSQTMGHDKMYWYQQDPGMELHLIHYSYGVNSTEKGDLSSESTVSRIRTEHFPLTLESARPSHTSQYLCASSDQLTARNEKLFFGSGTQLSVL.

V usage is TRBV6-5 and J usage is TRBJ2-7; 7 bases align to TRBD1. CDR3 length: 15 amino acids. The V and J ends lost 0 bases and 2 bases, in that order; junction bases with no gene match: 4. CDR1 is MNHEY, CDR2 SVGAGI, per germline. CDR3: CASSYSQTGTYEQYF. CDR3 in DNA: TGTGCCAGCAGTTACTCTCAGACAGGGACCTACGAGCAGTACTTC.

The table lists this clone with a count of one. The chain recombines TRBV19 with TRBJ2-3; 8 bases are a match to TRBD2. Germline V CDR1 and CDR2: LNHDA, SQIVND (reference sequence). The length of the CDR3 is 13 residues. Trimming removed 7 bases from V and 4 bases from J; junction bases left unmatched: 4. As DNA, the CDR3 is TGTGCCAGTAATCGGGGGGGATCAGATACGCAGTATTTT. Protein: CASNRGGSDTQYF.

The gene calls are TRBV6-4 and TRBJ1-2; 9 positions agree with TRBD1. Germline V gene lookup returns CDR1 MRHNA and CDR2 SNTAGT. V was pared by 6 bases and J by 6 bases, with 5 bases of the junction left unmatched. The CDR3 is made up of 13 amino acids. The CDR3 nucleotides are TGTGCCAGCAGGCCGGGACAGGGAAATGGCTACACCTTC. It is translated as CASRPGQGNGYTF.

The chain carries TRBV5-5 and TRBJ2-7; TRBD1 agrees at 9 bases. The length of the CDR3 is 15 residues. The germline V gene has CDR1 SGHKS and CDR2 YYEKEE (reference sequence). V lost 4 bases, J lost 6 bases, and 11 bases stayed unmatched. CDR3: CASSPEGTGFREQYF. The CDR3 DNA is TGTGCCAGCAGCCCGGAGGGGACAGGGTTCCGCGAGCAGTACTTC. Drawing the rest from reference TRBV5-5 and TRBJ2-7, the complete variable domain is DAGVTQSPTHLIKTRGQQVTLRCSPISGHKSVSWYQQVLGQGPQFIFQYYEKEERGRGNFPDRFSARQFPNYSSELNVNALLLGDSALYLCASSPEGTGFREQYFGPGTRLTVT.